This paragraph covers one T cell receptor (beta chain) sequence. The sample is drawn from a study of blood T cell repertoires in COVID-19. Study-wide background: Acute and convalescent COVID-19 samples came from the United States, Italy and Spain.

As originally analysed: The authors estimated nucleated cell counts from reference gene primer amplification. The data were produced by immunoSEQ multiplex PCR, yet TCRdb's version contains in-frame clones alone and is incomplete. That table supplies the V and J calls and clone size; D and trimming were determined from the DNA. The data show 70,000 or so clones, with around 89% seen just once and 0.55% to 0.75% held by the top ten. The V gene's germline CDR1 is KGHDR and CDR2 SFDVKD. Deletions cut 1 base from V and 7 bases from J, with 9 bases between. The CDR3 consists of 14 residues. The TCR sequence derives from a man between 60 and 70 years old with acute or convalescent COVID-19. V and J are TRBV24-1 and TRBJ2-2; the D gene is possibly TRBD2 (6 bases). The sequencing input was peripheral blood. CDR3 amino acids: CATSDLGGVGELFF. The CDR3, as DNA: TGTGCCACCAGTGATTTAGGAGGGGTCGGGGAGCTGTTTTTT.